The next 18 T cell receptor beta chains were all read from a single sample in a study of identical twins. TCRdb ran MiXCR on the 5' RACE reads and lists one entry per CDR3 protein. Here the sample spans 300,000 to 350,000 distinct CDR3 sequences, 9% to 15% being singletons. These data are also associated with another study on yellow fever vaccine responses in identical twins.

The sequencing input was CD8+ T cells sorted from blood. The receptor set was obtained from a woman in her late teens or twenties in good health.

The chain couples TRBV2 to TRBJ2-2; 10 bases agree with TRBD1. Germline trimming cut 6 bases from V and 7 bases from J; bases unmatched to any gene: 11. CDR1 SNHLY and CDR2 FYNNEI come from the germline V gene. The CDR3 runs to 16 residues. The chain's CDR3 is CASSADRGRGGGELFF. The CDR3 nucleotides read TGTGCCAGCAGCGCCGACAGGGGGCGCGGCGGCGGGGAGCTGTTTTTT.

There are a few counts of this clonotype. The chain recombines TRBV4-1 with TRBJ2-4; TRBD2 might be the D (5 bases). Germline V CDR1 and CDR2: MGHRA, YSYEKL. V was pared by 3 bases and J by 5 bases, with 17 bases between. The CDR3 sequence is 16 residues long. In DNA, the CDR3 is TGCGCCAGCAGCCACGAGCCCCCTTGGGGAGAAAACATTCAGTACTTC. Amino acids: CASSHEPPWGENIQYF.

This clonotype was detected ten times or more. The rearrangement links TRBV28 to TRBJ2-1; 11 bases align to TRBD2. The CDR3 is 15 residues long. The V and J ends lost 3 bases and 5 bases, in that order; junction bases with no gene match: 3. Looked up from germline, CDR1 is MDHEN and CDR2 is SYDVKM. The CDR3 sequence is CASSFGTSGNNEQFF. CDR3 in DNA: TGTGCCAGCAGTTTCGGGACTAGCGGAAACAATGAGCAGTTCTTC. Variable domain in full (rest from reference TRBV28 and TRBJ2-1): DVKVTQSSRYLVKRTGEKVFLECVQDMDHENMFWYRQDPGLGLRLIYFSYDVKMKEKGDIPEGYSVSREKKERFSLILESASTNQTSMYLCASSFGTSGNNEQFFGPGTRLTVL.

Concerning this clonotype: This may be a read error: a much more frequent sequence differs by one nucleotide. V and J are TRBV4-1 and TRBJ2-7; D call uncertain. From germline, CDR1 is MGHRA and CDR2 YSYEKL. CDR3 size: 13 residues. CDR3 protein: CASRQNFAYEQYF. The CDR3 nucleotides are TGCGCCAGCCGCCAAAACTTTGCCTACGAGCAGTACTTC.

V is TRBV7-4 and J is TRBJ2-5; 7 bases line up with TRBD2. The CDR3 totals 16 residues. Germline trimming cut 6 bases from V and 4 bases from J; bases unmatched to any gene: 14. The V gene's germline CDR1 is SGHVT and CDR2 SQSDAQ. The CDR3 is CASSPEIAGDRETQYF. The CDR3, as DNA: TGTGCCAGCAGTCCCGAAATTGCGGGAGATCGAGAGACCCAGTACTTC.

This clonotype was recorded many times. CDR3 sequence (DNA): TGCAGCGTTGTTGGGGCAGGGATACAGTTCTTC. Translation gives CSVVGAGIQFF. The genes are TRBV29-1 and TRBJ2-1; D is perhaps TRBD1 (5 bases). Per germline, CDR1 SQVTM and CDR2 ANQGSEA. V dropped 4 bases and J dropped 13 bases, with 14 bases sitting between them. The CDR3 totals 11 residues.

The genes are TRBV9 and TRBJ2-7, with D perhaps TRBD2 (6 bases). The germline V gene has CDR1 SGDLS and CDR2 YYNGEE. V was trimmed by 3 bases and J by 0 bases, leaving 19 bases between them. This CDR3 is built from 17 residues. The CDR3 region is CASSAAGSGPSSYEQYF. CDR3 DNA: TGTGCCAGCAGCGCCGCGGGGAGCGGGCCATCCTCCTACGAGCAGTACTTC. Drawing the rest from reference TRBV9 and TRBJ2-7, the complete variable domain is DSGVTQTPKHLITATGQRVTLRCSPRSGDLSVYWYQQSLDQGLQFLIQYYNGEERAKGNILERFSAQQFPDLHSELNLSSLELGDSALYFCASSAAGSGPSSYEQYFGPGTRLTVT.

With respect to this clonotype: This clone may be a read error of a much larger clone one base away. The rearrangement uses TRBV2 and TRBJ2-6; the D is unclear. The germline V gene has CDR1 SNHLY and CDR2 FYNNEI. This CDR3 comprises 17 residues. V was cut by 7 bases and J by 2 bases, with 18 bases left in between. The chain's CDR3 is CASKRPRKDTGANVLTF. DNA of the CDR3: TGTGCCAGCAAGCGACCTAGGAAAGACACTGGGGCCAACGTCCTGACTTTC.

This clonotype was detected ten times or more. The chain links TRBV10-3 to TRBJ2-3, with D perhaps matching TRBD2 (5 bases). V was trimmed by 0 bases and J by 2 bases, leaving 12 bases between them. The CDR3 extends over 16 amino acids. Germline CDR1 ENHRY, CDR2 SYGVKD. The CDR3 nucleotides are TGTGCCATCAGTGAGTCCGCTAGCCTCCACACAGATACGCAGTATTTT. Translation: CAISESASLHTDTQYF.

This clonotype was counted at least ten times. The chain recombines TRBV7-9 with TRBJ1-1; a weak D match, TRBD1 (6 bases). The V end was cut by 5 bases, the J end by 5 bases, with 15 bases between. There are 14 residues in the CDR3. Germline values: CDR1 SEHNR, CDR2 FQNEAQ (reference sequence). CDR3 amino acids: CASSPQGPVTEAFF. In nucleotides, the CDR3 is TGTGCCAGCAGCCCCCAGGGGCCGGTGACTGAAGCTTTCTTT.

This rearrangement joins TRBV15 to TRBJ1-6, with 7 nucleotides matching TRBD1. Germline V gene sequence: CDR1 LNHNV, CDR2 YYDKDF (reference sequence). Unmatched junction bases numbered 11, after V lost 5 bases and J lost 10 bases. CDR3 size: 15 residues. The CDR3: CATSVRRQGNSPLHF. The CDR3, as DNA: TGTGCCACCAGCGTAAGACGACAGGGCAACTCACCCCTCCACTTT.

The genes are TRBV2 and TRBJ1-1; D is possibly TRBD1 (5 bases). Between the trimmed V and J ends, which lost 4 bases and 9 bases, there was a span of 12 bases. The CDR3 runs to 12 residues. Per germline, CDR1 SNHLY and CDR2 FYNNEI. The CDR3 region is CASSVTGTQAFF. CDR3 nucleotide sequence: TGTGCCAGCAGTGTTACAGGAACTCAAGCTTTCTTT.

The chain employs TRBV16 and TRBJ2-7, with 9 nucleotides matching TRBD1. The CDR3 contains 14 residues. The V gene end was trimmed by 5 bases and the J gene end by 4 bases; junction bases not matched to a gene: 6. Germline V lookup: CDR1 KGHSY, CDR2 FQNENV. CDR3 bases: TGTGCCAGCAGCGAACCGGGACAGGGTTACGAGCAGTACGTC. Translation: CASSEPGQGYEQYV.

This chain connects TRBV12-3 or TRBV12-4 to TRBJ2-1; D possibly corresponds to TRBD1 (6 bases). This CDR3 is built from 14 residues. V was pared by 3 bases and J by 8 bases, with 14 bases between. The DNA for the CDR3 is TGTGCCAGCAGTTTGGACAGCCGCGGCGATGAGCAGTTCTTC. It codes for CASSLDSRGDEQFF.

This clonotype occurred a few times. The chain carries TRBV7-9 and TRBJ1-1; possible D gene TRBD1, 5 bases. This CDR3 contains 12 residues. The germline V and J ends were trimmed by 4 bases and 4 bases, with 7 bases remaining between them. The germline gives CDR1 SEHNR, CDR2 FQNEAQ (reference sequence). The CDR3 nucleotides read TGTGCCAGCAGCTGGGGGAGCACTGAAGCTTTCTTT. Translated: CASSWGSTEAFF.

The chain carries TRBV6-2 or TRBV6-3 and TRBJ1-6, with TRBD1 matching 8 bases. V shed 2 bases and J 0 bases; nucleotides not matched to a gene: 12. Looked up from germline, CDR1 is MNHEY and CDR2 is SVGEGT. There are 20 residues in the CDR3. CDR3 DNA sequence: TGTGCCAGCAGTTACCAAAAGAGGACAGGGCTGTTCTCCTATAATTCACCCCTCCACTTT. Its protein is CASSYQKRTGLFSYNSPLHF.

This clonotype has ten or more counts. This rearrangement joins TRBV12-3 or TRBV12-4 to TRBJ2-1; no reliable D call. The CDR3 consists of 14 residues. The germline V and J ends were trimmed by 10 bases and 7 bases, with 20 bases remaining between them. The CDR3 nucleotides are TGTGCCACACTTGACACATTATCCGAAAATGAGCAGTTCTTC. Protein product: CATLDTLSENEQFF.

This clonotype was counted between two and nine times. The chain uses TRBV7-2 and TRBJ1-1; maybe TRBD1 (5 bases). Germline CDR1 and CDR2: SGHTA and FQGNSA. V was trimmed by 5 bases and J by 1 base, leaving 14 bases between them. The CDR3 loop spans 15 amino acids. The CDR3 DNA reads TGTGCCAGCAGCCCGATGGGGGTGGGGAACACTGAAGCTTTCTTT. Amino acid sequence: CASSPMGVGNTEAFF.